These T cell receptor beta chains were read from a single sample in a study of blood T cell repertoires in COVID-19. Here immunoSEQ multiplex PCR was the method, and the copy in TCRdb shows in-frame clones only, minus some. The sample contains roughly 65,000 clones, 60% to 85% of which appear only once. The source material was peripheral blood. These receptors came from a human donor in a cohort sampled during active COVID-19. Both conserved end residues are part of each CDR3. A D gene is named only where the DNA matches it firmly. A row's size may be missing; if present it is once, few, many or a size class.

clone_size: -
d_call: TRBD2
v_call: TRBV3-1/TRBV3-2
cdr3_length: 14
j_call: TRBJ2-1
cdr3_aa: CASSRTSGSYEQFF
cdr3_nt: TGTGCCAGCAGTCGGACTAGCGGGAGCTATGAGCAGTTCTTC

clone_size: -
d_call: TRBD2
v_call: TRBV3-1/TRBV3-2
cdr3_length: 16
j_call: TRBJ2-3
cdr3_aa: CASSPLSGITTDTQYF
cdr3_nt: TGTGCCAGCAGTCCCCTTAGCGGGATTACCACAGATACGCAGTATTTT

clone_size: -
d_call: -
v_call: TRBV7-9
cdr3_length: 11
j_call: TRBJ1-4
cdr3_aa: CASSFDSELFF
cdr3_nt: TGTGCCAGCAGCTTTGATTCAGAACTGTTTTTT

clone_size: -
d_call: -
v_call: TRBV28
cdr3_length: 13
j_call: TRBJ1-2
cdr3_aa: CASSLRTEYGYTF
cdr3_nt: TGTGCCAGCAGTTTAAGGACAGAGTATGGCTACACCTTC

clone_size: -
d_call: -
v_call: TRBV2
cdr3_length: 17
j_call: TRBJ1-5
cdr3_aa: CASSESGSRGGNQPQHF
cdr3_nt: TGTGCCAGCAGTGAATCTGGGTCGCGCGGGGGCAATCAGCCCCAGCATTTT

clone_size: once
d_call: -
v_call: TRBV7-8
cdr3_length: 14
j_call: TRBJ1-6
cdr3_aa: CASSLALQASPLHF
cdr3_nt: TGTGCCAGCAGCTTAGCGCTGCAGGCTTCACCCCTCCACTTT

clone_size: -
d_call: -
v_call: TRBV29-1
cdr3_length: 17
j_call: TRBJ1-1
cdr3_aa: CSVEGVGGAQGNTEAFF
cdr3_nt: TGCAGCGTTGAGGGTGTTGGTGGGGCCCAGGGGAACACTGAAGCTTTCTTT

clone_size: -
d_call: TRBD1
v_call: TRBV29-1
cdr3_length: 14
j_call: TRBJ2-1
cdr3_aa: CSVADRGTYNEQFF
cdr3_nt: TGCAGCGTTGCCGACAGGGGAACTTACAATGAGCAGTTCTTC

clone_size: -
d_call: -
v_call: TRBV18
cdr3_length: 15
j_call: TRBJ2-3
cdr3_aa: CASSQGTPGADTQYF
cdr3_nt: TGTGCCAGCTCACAAGGAACACCGGGGGCAGATACGCAGTATTTT

clone_size: -
d_call: TRBD1
v_call: TRBV18
cdr3_length: 14
j_call: TRBJ1-1
cdr3_aa: CASSPERGQAEAFF
cdr3_nt: TGTGCCAGCTCACCGGAAAGGGGGCAGGCTGAAGCTTTCTTT